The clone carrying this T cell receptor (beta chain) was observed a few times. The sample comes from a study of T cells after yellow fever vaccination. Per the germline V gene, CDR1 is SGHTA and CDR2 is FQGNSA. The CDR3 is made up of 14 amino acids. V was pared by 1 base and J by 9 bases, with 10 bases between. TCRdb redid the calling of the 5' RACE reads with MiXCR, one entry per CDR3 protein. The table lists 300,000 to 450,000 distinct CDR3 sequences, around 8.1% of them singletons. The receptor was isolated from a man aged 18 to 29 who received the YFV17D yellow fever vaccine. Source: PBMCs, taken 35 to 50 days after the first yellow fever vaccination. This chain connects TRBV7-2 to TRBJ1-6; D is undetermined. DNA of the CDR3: TGTGCCAGCAGCTTAGGGTTGGCAGGTTCACCCCTCCACTTT. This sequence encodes CASSLGLAGSPLHF.